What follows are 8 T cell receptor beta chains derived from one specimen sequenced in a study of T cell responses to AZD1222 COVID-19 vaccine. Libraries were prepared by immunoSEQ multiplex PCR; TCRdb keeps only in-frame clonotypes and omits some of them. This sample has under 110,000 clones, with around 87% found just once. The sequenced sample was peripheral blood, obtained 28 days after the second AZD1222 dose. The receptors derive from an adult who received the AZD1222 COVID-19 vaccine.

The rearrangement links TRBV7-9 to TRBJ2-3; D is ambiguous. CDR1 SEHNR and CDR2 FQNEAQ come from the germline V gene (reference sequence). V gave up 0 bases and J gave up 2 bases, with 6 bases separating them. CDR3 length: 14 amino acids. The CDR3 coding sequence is TGTGCCAGCAGCTTAGCGGGCTCCACAGATACGCAGTATTTT. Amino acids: CASSLAGSTDTQYF.

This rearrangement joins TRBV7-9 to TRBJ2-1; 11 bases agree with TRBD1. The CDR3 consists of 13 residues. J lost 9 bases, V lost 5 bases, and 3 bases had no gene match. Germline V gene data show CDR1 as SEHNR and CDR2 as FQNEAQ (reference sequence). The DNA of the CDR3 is TGTGCCAGCAGCGGGGACAGGGGGATTGAGCAGTTCTTC. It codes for CASSGDRGIEQFF.

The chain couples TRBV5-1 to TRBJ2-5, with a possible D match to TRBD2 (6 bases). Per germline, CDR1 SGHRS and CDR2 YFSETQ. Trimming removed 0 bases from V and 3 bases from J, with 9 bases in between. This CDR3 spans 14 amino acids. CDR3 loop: CASSLGTIEETQYF. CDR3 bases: TGCGCCAGCAGCTTGGGGACTATTGAAGAGACCCAGTACTTC.

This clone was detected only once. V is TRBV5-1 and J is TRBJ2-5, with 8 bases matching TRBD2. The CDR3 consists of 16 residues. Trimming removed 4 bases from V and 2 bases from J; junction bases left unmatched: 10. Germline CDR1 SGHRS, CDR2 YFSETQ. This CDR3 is CASSPGIAGTQETQYF. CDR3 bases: TGCGCCAGCAGCCCGGGGATAGCGGGGACTCAAGAGACCCAGTACTTC.

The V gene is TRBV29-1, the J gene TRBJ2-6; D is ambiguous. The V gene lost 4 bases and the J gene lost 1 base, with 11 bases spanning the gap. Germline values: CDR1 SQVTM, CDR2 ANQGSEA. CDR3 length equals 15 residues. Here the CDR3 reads CSVGQISSGANVLTF. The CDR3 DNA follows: TGCAGCGTTGGGCAGATCTCTTCTGGGGCCAACGTCCTGACTTTC.

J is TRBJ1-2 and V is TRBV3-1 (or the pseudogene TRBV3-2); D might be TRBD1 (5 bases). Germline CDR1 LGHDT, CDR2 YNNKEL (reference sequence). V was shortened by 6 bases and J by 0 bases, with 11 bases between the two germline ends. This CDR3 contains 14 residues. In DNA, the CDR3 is TGTGCCAGCAGTTCCGTGGGGGCTAACTATGGCTACACCTTC. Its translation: CASSSVGANYGYTF.

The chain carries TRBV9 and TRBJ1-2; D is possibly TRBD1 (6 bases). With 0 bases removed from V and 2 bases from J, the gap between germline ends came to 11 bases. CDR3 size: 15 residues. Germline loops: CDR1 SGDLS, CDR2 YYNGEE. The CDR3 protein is CASSVGTAQNYGYTF. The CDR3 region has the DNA TGTGCCAGCAGCGTAGGGACAGCTCAGAACTATGGCTACACCTTC.

The CDR3 protein is CASSWEGGANGYTF. CDR3 nucleotides: TGTGCCAGCAGTTGGGAAGGAGGGGCCAATGGCTACACCTTC. The chain carries TRBV6-6 and TRBJ1-2, with D perhaps TRBD1 (5 bases). Trimming shortened V by 4 bases and J by 6 bases, and 15 bases separated the two germline ends. The CDR3 is 14 amino acids. Looked up from germline, CDR1 is MNHNY and CDR2 is SVGAGI (reference sequence).